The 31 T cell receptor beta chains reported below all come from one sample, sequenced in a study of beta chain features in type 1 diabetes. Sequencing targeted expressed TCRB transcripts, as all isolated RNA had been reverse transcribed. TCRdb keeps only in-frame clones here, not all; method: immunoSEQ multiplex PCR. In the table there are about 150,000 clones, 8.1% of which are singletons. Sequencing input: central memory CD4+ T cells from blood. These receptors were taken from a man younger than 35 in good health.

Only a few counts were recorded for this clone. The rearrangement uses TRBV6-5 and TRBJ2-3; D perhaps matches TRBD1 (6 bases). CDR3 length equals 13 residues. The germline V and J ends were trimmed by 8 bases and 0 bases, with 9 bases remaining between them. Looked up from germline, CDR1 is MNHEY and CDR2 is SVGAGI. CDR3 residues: CASRTVSTDTQYF. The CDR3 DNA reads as TGTGCCAGCCGGACAGTTAGCACAGATACGCAGTATTTT.

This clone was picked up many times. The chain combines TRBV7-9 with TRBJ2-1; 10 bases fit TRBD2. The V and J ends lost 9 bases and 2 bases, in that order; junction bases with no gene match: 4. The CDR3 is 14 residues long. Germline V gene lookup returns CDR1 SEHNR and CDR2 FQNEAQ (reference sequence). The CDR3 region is CASTGTSAYNEQFF. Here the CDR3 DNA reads TGTGCCAGTACCGGGACTAGCGCCTACAATGAGCAGTTCTTC.

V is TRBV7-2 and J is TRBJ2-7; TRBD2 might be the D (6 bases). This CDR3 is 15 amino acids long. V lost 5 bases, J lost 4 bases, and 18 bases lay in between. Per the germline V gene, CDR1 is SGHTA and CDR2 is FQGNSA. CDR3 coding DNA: TGTGCCAGCAGCCTTAACCCCGGGGGAAGTTACGAGCAGTACTTC. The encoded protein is CASSLNPGGSYEQYF.

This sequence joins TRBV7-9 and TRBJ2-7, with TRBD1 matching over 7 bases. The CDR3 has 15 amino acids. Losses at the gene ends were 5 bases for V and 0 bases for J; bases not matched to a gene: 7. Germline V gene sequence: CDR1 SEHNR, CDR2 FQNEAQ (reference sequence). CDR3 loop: CASSQPGQASYEQYF. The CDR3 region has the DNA TGTGCCAGCAGCCAACCTGGACAGGCCTCCTACGAGCAGTACTTC. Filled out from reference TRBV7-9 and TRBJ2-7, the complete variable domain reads DTGVSQNPRHKITKRGQNVTFRCDPISEHNRLYWYRQTLGQGPEFLTYFQNEAQLEKSRLLSDRFSAERPKGSFSTLEIQRTEQGDSAMYLCASSQPGQASYEQYFGPGTRLTVT.

CDR3 in amino acids: CASSRGLAGVGEQYF. The CDR3 coding sequence is TGTGCCAGCAGCCGCGGTCTAGCGGGAGTGGGGGAGCAGTACTTC. The J gene is TRBJ2-7, the V gene TRBV6-5, with 10 bases that match TRBD2. Germline CDR1 is MNHEY and CDR2 is SVGAGI. J gave up 7 bases and V 6 bases, and 12 bases lay outside the gene matches. CDR3 size: 15 residues.

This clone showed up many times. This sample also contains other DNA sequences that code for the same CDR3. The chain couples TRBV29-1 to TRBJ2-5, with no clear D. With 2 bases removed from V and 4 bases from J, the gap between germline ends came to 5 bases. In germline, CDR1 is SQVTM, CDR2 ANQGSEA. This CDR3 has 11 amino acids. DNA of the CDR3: TGCAGCGTTGAACGAGGAGAGACCCAGTACTTC. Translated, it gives CSVERGETQYF.

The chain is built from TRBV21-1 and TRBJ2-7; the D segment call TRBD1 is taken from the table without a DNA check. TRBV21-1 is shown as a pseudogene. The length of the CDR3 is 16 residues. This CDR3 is CASSKRQGPCNYEQYF. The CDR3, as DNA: TGTGCCAGCAGCAAGCGACAGGGTCCCTGCAACTACGAGCAGTACTTC.

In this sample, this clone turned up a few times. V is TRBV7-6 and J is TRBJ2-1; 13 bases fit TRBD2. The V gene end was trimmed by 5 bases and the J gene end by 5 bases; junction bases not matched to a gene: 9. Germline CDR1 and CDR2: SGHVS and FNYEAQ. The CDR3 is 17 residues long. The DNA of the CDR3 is TGTGCCAGCAGCCGGACTAGCGGGGGCCCCAGGGACAATGAGCAGTTCTTC. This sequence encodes CASSRTSGGPRDNEQFF.

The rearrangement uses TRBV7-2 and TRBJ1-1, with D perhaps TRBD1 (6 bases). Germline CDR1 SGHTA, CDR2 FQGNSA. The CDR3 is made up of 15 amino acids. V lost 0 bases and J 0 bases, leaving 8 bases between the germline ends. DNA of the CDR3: TGTGCCAGCAGCTTAGCGCAGGGGATGAACACTGAAGCTTTCTTT. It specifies CASSLAQGMNTEAFF.

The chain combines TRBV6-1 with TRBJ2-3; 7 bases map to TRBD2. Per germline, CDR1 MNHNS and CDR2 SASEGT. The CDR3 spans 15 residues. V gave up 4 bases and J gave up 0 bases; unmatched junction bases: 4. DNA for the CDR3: TGTGCCAGCAGTGGGCGGCGGGGGAGCACAGATACGCAGTATTTT. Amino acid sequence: CASSGRRGSTDTQYF.

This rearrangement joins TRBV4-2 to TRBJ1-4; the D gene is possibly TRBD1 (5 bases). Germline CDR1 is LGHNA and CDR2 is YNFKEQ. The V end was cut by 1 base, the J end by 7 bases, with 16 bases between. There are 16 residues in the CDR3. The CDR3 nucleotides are TGTGCCAGCAGCCAAGCGGCCTCGGACAAAAGTGAAAAACTGTTTTTT. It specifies CASSQAASDKSEKLFF.

CDR3 in DNA: TGTGCCAGCAGCTTAGCCCTGACAGGGCGTTATGGCTACACCTTC. Translated, it gives CASSLALTGRYGYTF. The chain joins TRBV7-2 to TRBJ1-2; TRBD1 agrees at 7 bases. Germline trimming cut 0 bases from V and 5 bases from J; bases unmatched to any gene: 6. The CDR3 extends over 15 amino acids. Per the germline V gene, CDR1 is SGHTA and CDR2 is FQGNSA.

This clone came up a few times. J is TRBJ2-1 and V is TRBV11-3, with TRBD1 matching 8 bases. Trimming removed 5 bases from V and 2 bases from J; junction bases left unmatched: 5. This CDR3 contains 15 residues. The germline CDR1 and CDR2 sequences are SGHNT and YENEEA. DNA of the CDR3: TGTGCCAGCAGCCCGGGACAGGCGGCCTACAATGAGCAGTTCTTC. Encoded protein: CASSPGQAAYNEQFF.

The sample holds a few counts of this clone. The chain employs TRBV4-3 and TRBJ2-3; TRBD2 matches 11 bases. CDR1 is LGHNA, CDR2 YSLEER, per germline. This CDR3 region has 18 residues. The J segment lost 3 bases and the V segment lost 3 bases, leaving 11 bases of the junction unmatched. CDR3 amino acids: CASSQDLVAGGRTDTQYF. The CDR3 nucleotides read TGCGCCAGCAGCCAGGACCTCGTAGCGGGGGGGCGGACAGATACGCAGTATTTT.

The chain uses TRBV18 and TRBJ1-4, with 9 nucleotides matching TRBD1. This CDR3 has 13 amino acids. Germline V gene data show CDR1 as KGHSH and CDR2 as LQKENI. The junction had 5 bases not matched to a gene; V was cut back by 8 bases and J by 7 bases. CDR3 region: CASADRGAEKLFF. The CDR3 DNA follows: TGTGCCAGCGCGGACAGGGGTGCTGAAAAACTGTTTTTT.

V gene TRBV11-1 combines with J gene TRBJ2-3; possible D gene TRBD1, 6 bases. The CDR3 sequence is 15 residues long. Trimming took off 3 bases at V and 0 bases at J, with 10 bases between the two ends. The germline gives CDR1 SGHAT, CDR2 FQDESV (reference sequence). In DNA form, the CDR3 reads TGTGCCAGCAGCTTCTTAACAGGGAGCACAGATACGCAGTATTTT. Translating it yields CASSFLTGSTDTQYF.

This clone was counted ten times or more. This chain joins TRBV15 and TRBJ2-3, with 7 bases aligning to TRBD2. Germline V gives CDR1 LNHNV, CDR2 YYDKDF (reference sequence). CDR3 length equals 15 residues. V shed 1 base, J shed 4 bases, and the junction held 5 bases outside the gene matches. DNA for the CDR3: TGTGCCACCAGCAGAGTGACTAGCCAAGCAGATACGCAGTATTTT. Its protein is CATSRVTSQADTQYF.

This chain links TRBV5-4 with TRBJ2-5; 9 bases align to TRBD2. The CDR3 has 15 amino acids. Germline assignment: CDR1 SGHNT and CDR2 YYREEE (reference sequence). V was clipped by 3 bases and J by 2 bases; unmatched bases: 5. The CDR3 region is CASSSTTSGQETQYF. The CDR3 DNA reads TGTGCCAGCAGCTCGACAACTAGCGGGCAAGAGACCCAGTACTTC. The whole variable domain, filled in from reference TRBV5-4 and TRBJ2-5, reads ETGVTQSPTHLIKTRGQQVTLRCSSQSGHNTVSWYQQALGQGPQFIFQYYREEENGRGNFPPRFSGLQFPNYSSELNVNALELDDSALYLCASSSTTSGQETQYFGPGTRLLVL.

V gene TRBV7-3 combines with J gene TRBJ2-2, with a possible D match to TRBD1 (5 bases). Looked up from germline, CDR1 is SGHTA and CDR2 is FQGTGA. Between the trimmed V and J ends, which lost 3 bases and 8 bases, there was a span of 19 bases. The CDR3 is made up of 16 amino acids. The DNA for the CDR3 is TGTGCCAGCAGCTTCCGCGGACACCCCTCTTCGGGGGAGCTGTTTTTT. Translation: CASSFRGHPSSGELFF. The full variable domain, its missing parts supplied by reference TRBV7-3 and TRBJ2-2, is GAGVSQTPSNKVTEKGKYVELRCDPISGHTALYWYRQSLGQGPEFLIYFQGTGAADDSGLPNDRFFAVRPEGSVSTLKIQRTERGDSAVYLCASSFRGHPSSGELFFGEGSRLTVL.

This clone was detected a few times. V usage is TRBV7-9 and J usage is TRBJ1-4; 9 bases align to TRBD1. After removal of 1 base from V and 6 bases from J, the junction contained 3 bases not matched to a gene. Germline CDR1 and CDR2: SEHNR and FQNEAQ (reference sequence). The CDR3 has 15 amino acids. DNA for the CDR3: TGTGCCAGCAGCTTAGAGGGGACAGGGTATGAAAAACTGTTTTTT. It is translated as CASSLEGTGYEKLFF. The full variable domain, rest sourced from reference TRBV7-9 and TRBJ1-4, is DTGVSQNPRHKITKRGQNVTFRCDPISEHNRLYWYRQTLGQGPEFLTYFQNEAQLEKSRLLSDRFSAERPKGSFSTLEIQRTEQGDSAMYLCASSLEGTGYEKLFFGSGTQLSVL.

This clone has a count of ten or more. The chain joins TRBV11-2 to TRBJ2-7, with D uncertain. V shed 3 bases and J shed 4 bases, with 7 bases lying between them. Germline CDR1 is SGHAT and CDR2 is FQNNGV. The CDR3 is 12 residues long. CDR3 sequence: CASSFSLYEQYF. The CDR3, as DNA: TGTGCCAGCAGCTTCTCCCTGTACGAGCAGTACTTC.

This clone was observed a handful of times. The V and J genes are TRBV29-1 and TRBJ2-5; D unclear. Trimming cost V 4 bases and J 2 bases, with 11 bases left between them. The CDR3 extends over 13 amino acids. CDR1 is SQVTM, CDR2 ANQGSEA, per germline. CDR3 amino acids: CSVGLQIQETQYF. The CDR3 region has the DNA TGCAGCGTTGGATTACAGATACAAGAGACCCAGTACTTC.

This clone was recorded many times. Here the CDR3 reads CASSISSGSTSEQFF. The CDR3 nucleotides read TGTGCCAGCAGCATCTCTAGCGGGAGTACGTCTGAGCAGTTCTTC. The V gene is TRBV9, the J gene TRBJ2-1, with TRBD2 matching 10 bases. The CDR3 sequence is 15 residues long. CDR1 and CDR2 from the germline V gene are SGDLS and YYNGEE. V shed 4 bases and J 9 bases; nucleotides not matched to a gene: 10.

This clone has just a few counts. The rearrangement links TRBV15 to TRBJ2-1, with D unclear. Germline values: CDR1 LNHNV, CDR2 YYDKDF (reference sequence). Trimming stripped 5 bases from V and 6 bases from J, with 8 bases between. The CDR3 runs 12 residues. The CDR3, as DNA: TGTGCCACCAGCGATCAGTTCAATGAGCAGTTCTTC. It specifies CATSDQFNEQFF. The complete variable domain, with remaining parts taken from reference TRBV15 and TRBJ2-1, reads DAMVIQNPRYQVTQFGKPVTLSCSQTLNHNVMYWYQQKSSQAPKLLFHYYDKDFNNEADTPDNFQSRRPNTSFCFLDIRSPGLGDTAMYLCATSDQFNEQFFGPGTRLTVL.

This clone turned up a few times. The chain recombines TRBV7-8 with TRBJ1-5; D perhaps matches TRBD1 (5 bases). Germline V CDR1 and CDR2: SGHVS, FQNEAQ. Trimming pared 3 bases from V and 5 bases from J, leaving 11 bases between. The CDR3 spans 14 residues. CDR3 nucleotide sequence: TGTGCCAGCAGCTTCGCGGGGCTGTATCAGCCCCAGCATTTT. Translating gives CASSFAGLYQPQHF.

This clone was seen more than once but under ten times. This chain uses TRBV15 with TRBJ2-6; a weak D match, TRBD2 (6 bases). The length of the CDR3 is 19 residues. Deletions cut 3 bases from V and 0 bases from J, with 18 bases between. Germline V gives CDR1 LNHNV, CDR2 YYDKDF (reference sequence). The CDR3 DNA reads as TGTGCCACCAGCAGCGCTCCGGGGAGGTCTAGCTCTGGGGCCAACGTCCTGACTTTC. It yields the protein CATSSAPGRSSSGANVLTF.

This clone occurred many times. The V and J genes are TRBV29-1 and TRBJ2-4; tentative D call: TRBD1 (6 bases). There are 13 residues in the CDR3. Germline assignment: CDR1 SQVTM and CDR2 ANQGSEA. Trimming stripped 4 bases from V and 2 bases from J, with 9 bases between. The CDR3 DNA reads TGCAGCGTTGTGGACAGTTCCAAAAACATTCAGTACTTC. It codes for CSVVDSSKNIQYF.

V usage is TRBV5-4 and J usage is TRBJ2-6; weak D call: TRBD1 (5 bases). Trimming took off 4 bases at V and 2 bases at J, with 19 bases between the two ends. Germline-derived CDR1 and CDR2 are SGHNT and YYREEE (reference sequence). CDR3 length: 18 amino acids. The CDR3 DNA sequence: TGTGCCAGCAGCCAAGACTTAATAGGGGCGGCTGGGGCCAACGTCCTGACTTTC. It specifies CASSQDLIGAAGANVLTF.

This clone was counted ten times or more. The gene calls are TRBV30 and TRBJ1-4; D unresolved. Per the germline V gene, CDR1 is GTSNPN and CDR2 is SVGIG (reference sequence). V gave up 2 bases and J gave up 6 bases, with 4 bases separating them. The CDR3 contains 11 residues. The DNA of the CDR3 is TGTGCCTGGAGTCCGGATGAAAAACTGTTTTTT. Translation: CAWSPDEKLFF.

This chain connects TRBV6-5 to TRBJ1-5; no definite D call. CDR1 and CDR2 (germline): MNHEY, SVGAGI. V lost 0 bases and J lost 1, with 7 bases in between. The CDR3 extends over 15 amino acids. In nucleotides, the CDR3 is TGTGCCAGCAGTTACTCGTACAGAAGCAATCAGCCCCAGCATTTT. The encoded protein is CASSYSYRSNQPQHF.

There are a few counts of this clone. The CDR3: CASSFGDRVNQPQHF. Written as DNA, the CDR3 is TGTGCCAGCAGTTTCGGGGACAGAGTCAATCAGCCCCAGCATTTT. The rearrangement joins TRBV28 to TRBJ1-5, with 7 bases identical to TRBD1. With V trimmed by 3 bases and J by 3 bases, 5 bases remained unmatched. This CDR3 is 15 amino acids long. Germline V gene lookup returns CDR1 MDHEN and CDR2 SYDVKM.